A selection of T cell receptor beta chains follows, all from one sample in a study of OX40 agonist ivuxolimab in advanced cancers. Produced via immunoSEQ multiplex PCR; TCRdb's table is partial and in-frame only. The table shows approximately 69,000 clones, with 75% to 85% occurring only once. The sample was CD4+ or CD8+ T cells sorted from blood, taken in a trial of the OX40 agonist ivuxolimab. The receptors originated from an adult with an advanced solid tumor such as melanoma, head and neck, liver or kidney cancer. Each CDR3 is given with its conserved first and last residue. The order of the fields is CDR3 length, clone size, D gene, J gene, V gene, CDR3 DNA, CDR3 protein. A D gene is named only where the DNA matches it firmly. Some rows have no size entry. The others give once, few or many, or a class for an expanded clone.

length: 14; size: few; D: .; J: TRBJ1-3; V: TRBV5-1; DNA: TGCGCCAGCAGTGAGATACCGTCTGGAAACACCATATATTTT; CDR3: CASSEIPSGNTIYF
length: 15; size: .; D: TRBD1; J: TRBJ1-2; V: TRBV14; DNA: TGTGCCAGCAGCCCTCGGACAGGAGGTGGTTATGGCTACACCTTC; CDR3: CASSPRTGGGYGYTF
length: 14; size: .; D: .; J: TRBJ1-2; V: TRBV7-2; DNA: TGTGCCAGCAGCTTAGATGCAGGTCCGTGGGGCTACACCTTC; CDR3: CASSLDAGPWGYTF
length: 12; size: .; D: .; J: TRBJ1-6; V: TRBV7-2; DNA: TGTGCCAGCAGAGACGGAGGTTCACCCCTCCACTTT; CDR3: CASRDGGSPLHF
length: 14; size: .; D: TRBD1; J: TRBJ1-6; V: TRBV9; DNA: TGTGCCAGCACGACAGGGGAAGGGAATTCACCCCTCCACTTT; CDR3: CASTTGEGNSPLHF
length: 14; size: .; D: TRBD1; J: TRBJ1-2; V: TRBV28; DNA: TGTGCCAGCCGACAGGGAGGGGCTAACTATGGCTACACCTTC; CDR3: CASRQGGANYGYTF
length: 15; size: few; D: TRBD2; J: TRBJ2-1; V: TRBV7-6; DNA: TGTGCCAGCAGCTTAGGGCTAGCGGCTCTAAATGAGCAGTTCTTC; CDR3: CASSLGLAALNEQFF
length: 15; size: .; D: .; J: TRBJ2-3; V: TRBV18; DNA: TGTGCCAGCTCAGAGACAGGTCTGCGCACAGATACGCAGTATTTT; CDR3: CASSETGLRTDTQYF
length: 14; size: .; D: TRBD1; J: TRBJ2-2; V: TRBV5-1; DNA: TGCGCCAGCAGGGGACAGGGGGCATCCGGGGAGCTGTTTTTT; CDR3: CASRGQGASGELFF
length: 16; size: .; D: .; J: TRBJ1-2; V: TRBV11-3; DNA: TGTGCCAGCAGCTTAGAAGGTGCGGGGGCAGACTATGGCTACACCTTC; CDR3: CASSLEGAGADYGYTF
length: 15; size: .; D: .; J: TRBJ1-1; V: TRBV11-2; DNA: TGTGCCAGCAGCTTAGATCCCCAGGGGAGGACTGAAGCTTTCTTT; CDR3: CASSLDPQGRTEAFF
length: 11; size: .; D: .; J: TRBJ1-1; V: TRBV20-1; DNA: TGCAGTGCTAGTTTTCAGGGCGAAGCTTTCTTT; CDR3: CSASFQGEAFF
length: 16; size: .; D: .; J: TRBJ2-2; V: TRBV29-1; DNA: TGCAGCGTTGAAGATGGGCAGGGAGGTATAACCGGGGAGCTGTTTTTT; CDR3: CSVEDGQGGITGELFF
length: 16; size: .; D: .; J: TRBJ2-7; V: TRBV5-6; DNA: TGTGCCAGCAGCTTGGACTTTGGGCCACCAAACTACGAGCAGTACTTC; CDR3: CASSLDFGPPNYEQYF
length: 14; size: .; D: .; J: TRBJ2-3; V: TRBV19; DNA: TGTGCCAGTAGTATAGCGGGGGTGGAAGATACGCAGTATTTT; CDR3: CASSIAGVEDTQYF
length: 14; size: .; D: .; J: TRBJ2-3; V: TRBV4-1; DNA: TGCGCCAGCAGCCAAGATCAGACGGGAGATACGCAGTATTTT; CDR3: CASSQDQTGDTQYF
length: 13; size: few; D: TRBD1; J: TRBJ1-5; V: TRBV28; DNA: TGTGCCAGCACCGGGCAGGGGGAGCAGCCCCAGCATTTT; CDR3: CASTGQGEQPQHF
length: 16; size: .; D: TRBD1; J: TRBJ1-4; V: TRBV14; DNA: TGTGCCAGCAGCCAAGAGCGCGACAGGGCAAATGAAAAACTGTTTTTT; CDR3: CASSQERDRANEKLFF
length: 11; size: .; D: .; J: TRBJ1-1; V: TRBV7-9; DNA: TGTGCCAGCATGGTGAACACTGAAGCTTTCTTT; CDR3: CASMVNTEAFF
length: 14; size: .; D: .; J: TRBJ1-6; V: TRBV7-2; DNA: TGTGCCAGCAGCTTGTCAGGGGCTAATTCACCCCTCCACTTT; CDR3: CASSLSGANSPLHF
length: 13; size: .; D: TRBD1; J: TRBJ2-7; V: TRBV6-6; DNA: TGTGCCAGCAGCCGGACAGGAACCTACGAGCAGTACTTC; CDR3: CASSRTGTYEQYF
length: 14; size: .; D: .; J: TRBJ1-3; V: TRBV4-2; DNA: TGTGCCAGCAGCCAAGATAGCCCTGGAAACACCATATATTTT; CDR3: CASSQDSPGNTIYF
length: 13; size: once; D: .; J: TRBJ1-1; V: TRBV7-9; DNA: TGTGCCAGCAGCCTGGACGGGGGCACTGAAGCTTTCTTT; CDR3: CASSLDGGTEAFF
length: 13; size: .; D: .; J: TRBJ1-4; V: TRBV9; DNA: TGTGCCAGCAGCCTCCGGGGTGATGAAAAACTGTTTTTT; CDR3: CASSLRGDEKLFF
length: 15; size: .; D: .; J: TRBJ1-1; V: TRBV9; DNA: TGTGCCAGCAGCGTCGGGTCGGTATTGAACACTGAAGCTTTCTTT; CDR3: CASSVGSVLNTEAFF
length: 14; size: .; D: .; J: TRBJ2-6; V: TRBV19; DNA: TGTGCCAGTAGTGCCCAGGGTTGGGCCAACGTCCTGACTTTC; CDR3: CASSAQGWANVLTF
length: 14; size: few; D: .; J: TRBJ1-6; V: TRBV19; DNA: TGTGCCAGTAGTAGCCTCCTCCTATATTCACCCCTCCACTTT; CDR3: CASSSLLLYSPLHF
length: 18; size: .; D: TRBD2; J: TRBJ2-1; V: TRBV27; DNA: TGTGCCAGCAGCAACTTACCGCATAGCGGGGGAGTGGTCAATGAGCAGTTCTTC; CDR3: CASSNLPHSGGVVNEQFF
length: 13; size: .; D: .; J: TRBJ2-5; V: TRBV5-1; DNA: TGCGCCAGCAGCTTGGCAGAACAAGAGACCCAGTACTTC; CDR3: CASSLAEQETQYF
length: 14; size: .; D: TRBD1; J: TRBJ1-2; V: TRBV4-2; DNA: TGTGCCAGCAGCCAAGGGGGACAGGTCTATGGCTACACCTTC; CDR3: CASSQGGQVYGYTF
length: 14; size: .; D: TRBD1; J: TRBJ2-7; V: TRBV5-1; DNA: TGCGCCAGCAGCGGGACAGGGGTCTCCTACGAGCAGTACTTC; CDR3: CASSGTGVSYEQYF
length: 18; size: .; D: TRBD1; J: TRBJ1-6; V: TRBV9; DNA: TGTGCCAGCAGCGCTCAACTTCCTACGACAGGGGGTAATTCACCCCTCCACTTT; CDR3: CASSAQLPTTGGNSPLHF
length: 14; size: few; D: .; J: TRBJ2-5; V: TRBV12-5; DNA: TGTGCTAGTGCCAGAGGGCCACACCAAGAGACCCAGTACTTC; CDR3: CASARGPHQETQYF
length: 15; size: .; D: .; J: TRBJ2-7; V: TRBV5-6; DNA: TGTGCCAGCAGCTTAACGGGGGCGGGCGGGTACGAGCAGTACTTC; CDR3: CASSLTGAGGYEQYF
length: 17; size: .; D: TRBD2; J: TRBJ2-3; V: TRBV5-1; DNA: TGCGCCAGCAGCTCCGTGGGACTAGCGGACAGAAGGGATACGCAGTATTTT; CDR3: CASSSVGLADRRDTQYF
length: 11; size: .; D: .; J: TRBJ2-7; V: TRBV7-9; DNA: TGTGCCAGCAGCTTATGGGGCGAGCAGTACTTC; CDR3: CASSLWGEQYF
length: 15; size: .; D: TRBD1; J: TRBJ2-5; V: TRBV5-1; DNA: TGCGCCAGCAGTCTACAGACAGGGTTCCAAGAGACCCAGTACTTC; CDR3: CASSLQTGFQETQYF
length: 19; size: .; D: .; J: TRBJ1-3; V: TRBV5-1; DNA: TGCGCCAGCAGCTCCAGGTCAGCTTTAGACCGTGTATCTGGAAACACCATATATTTT; CDR3: CASSSRSALDRVSGNTIYF
length: 13; size: few; D: TRBD1; J: TRBJ2-5; V: TRBV29-1; DNA: TGCAGCGGGACCCAGGGGGCTGGAGAGACCCAGTACTTC; CDR3: CSGTQGAGETQYF
length: 14; size: .; D: .; J: TRBJ1-5; V: TRBV5-6; DNA: TGTGCCAGCAGCTTCAGAGGGTTCGGTCAGCCCCAGCATTTT; CDR3: CASSFRGFGQPQHF
length: 15; size: .; D: .; J: TRBJ1-2; V: TRBV7-2; DNA: TGTGCCAGCAGCCCAGGCGGCACTTCTAACTATGGCTACACCTTC; CDR3: CASSPGGTSNYGYTF
length: 13; size: .; D: .; J: TRBJ1-5; V: TRBV6-1; DNA: TGTGCCGGGGCGGCGTCGGATTTCCAGCCCCAGCATTTT; CDR3: CAGAASDFQPQHF
length: 18; size: once; D: .; J: TRBJ1-5; V: TRBV19; DNA: TGTGCCACCCGGGGGGGGACGAAGGGAATTCGGGGCAATCAGCCCCAGCATTTT; CDR3: CATRGGTKGIRGNQPQHF
length: 11; size: .; D: .; J: TRBJ2-1; V: TRBV7-9; DNA: TGTGCCCGCCAATTGAACAATGAGCAGTTCTTC; CDR3: CARQLNNEQFF
length: 18; size: few; D: .; J: TRBJ2-3; V: TRBV10-3; DNA: TGTGCCATCAGTGAGTCGACCCGGAGGGGCCCCTACACAGATACGCAGTATTTT; CDR3: CAISESTRRGPYTDTQYF
length: 13; size: .; D: TRBD2; J: TRBJ2-7; V: TRBV7-2; DNA: TGTGCCAGCAGCCTAGGGAGGGTCAACGAGCAGTACTTC; CDR3: CASSLGRVNEQYF
length: 14; size: few; D: TRBD1; J: TRBJ1-4; V: TRBV19; DNA: TGTGCCAGTAGCTTCAGGGGGCGGCGTGAAAAACTGTTTTTT; CDR3: CASSFRGRREKLFF
length: 14; size: .; D: .; J: TRBJ1-4; V: TRBV10-3; DNA: TGTGCCATCAGCCCGAGGGGGACTAATGAAAAACTGTTTTTT; CDR3: CAISPRGTNEKLFF
length: 15; size: once; D: .; J: TRBJ1-1; V: TRBV6-5; DNA: TGTGCCAGCAGCAGGCCGGACGGCGTGAACACTGAAGCTTTCTTT; CDR3: CASSRPDGVNTEAFF
length: 17; size: .; D: .; J: TRBJ2-2; V: TRBV11-2; DNA: TGTGCCAGCAGCTTAGATCGAGACGAAGTGAACACCGGGGAGCTGTTTTTT; CDR3: CASSLDRDEVNTGELFF